This is a list of T cell receptor beta chains from one sample in a study of blood T cell repertoires in COVID-19. TCRdb's table, derived via immunoSEQ multiplex PCR, lists solely in-frame clones and lacks some. The repertoire has more than 100,000 clones, about nine tenths of them found once; the top ten carry approximately 4.2%. Sequenced: peripheral blood. The receptors come from a middle-aged man with acute or convalescent COVID-19. The CDR3 runs from the conserved cysteine through the conserved F or W. The order of the fields is D gene, clone size, V gene, J gene, CDR3 protein, CDR3 DNA. The D gene is left open where the match is weak. Clone size, where shown, is once, few, many, or a class for clones that have expanded.

NA	NA	TRBV30	TRBJ2-5	CAWSVRREETQYF	TGTGCCTGGAGTGTCCGGCGGGAAGAGACCCAGTACTTC
NA	NA	TRBV30	TRBJ1-5	CAWRHRGNQPQHF	TGTGCCTGGCGTCACAGAGGCAATCAGCCCCAGCATTTT
NA	NA	TRBV19	TRBJ1-6	CASSSGKGTPLHF	TGTGCCAGTAGTTCCGGGAAAGGGACACCCCTCCACTTT
TRBD2	NA	TRBV5-1	TRBJ2-5	CASSLAGALETQYF	TGCGCCAGCAGCTTAGCGGGAGCTCTGGAGACCCAGTACTTC
NA	once	TRBV3-1/TRBV3-2	TRBJ1-4	CASSDGWVGEKLFF	TGTGCCAGCAGCGACGGGTGGGTTGGTGAAAAACTGTTTTTT
TRBD1	NA	TRBV27	TRBJ2-7	CASSLGGQVWEQYF	TGTGCCAGCAGTTTAGGCGGACAGGTGTGGGAGCAGTACTTC
TRBD1	NA	TRBV19	TRBJ1-2	CASSIVGGDDGYTF	TGTGCCAGTAGTATAGTAGGGGGCGACGATGGCTACACCTTC
NA	NA	TRBV3-1/TRBV3-2	TRBJ1-1	CASSQGGTEAFF	TGTGCCAGCAGCCAGGGGGGCACTGAAGCTTTCTTT
NA	NA	TRBV7-9	TRBJ1-1	CASSSLGTEQYEAFF	TGTGCCAGCAGCTCCCTTGGAACAGAACAATATGAAGCTTTCTTT
NA	few	TRBV7-8	TRBJ1-2	CASSLEGMDYGYTF	TGTGCCAGCAGCTTAGAGGGGATGGACTATGGCTACACCTTC
NA	NA	TRBV5-6	TRBJ1-6	CASSPGTPTAASPLHF	TGTGCCAGCAGCCCTGGGACACCTACTGCTGCTTCACCCCTCCACTTT
NA	NA	TRBV27	TRBJ2-2	CASRWRMTGNTGELFF	TGTGCCAGCAGATGGAGGATGACAGGGAACACCGGGGAGCTGTTTTTT
TRBD1	NA	TRBV6-5	TRBJ2-2	CATRDRETYTGELFF	TGTGCCACCAGGGACAGGGAGACATACACCGGGGAGCTGTTTTTT
NA	once	TRBV7-9	TRBJ1-2	CASSLVLGVVHGYTF	TGTGCCAGCAGCTTAGTGTTAGGGGTCGTCCACGGCTACACCTTC
NA	NA	TRBV5-1	TRBJ1-5	CASSSIQGQPQHF	TGCGCCAGCAGCTCCATTCAGGGCCAGCCCCAGCATTTT
TRBD1	NA	TRBV4-1	TRBJ2-5	CASSSDAGTGEGETQYF	TGCGCCAGCAGCTCTGACGCCGGGACAGGTGAGGGAGAGACCCAGTACTTC
NA	NA	TRBV6-5	TRBJ2-6	CASSYAGSGANVLTF	TGTGCCAGCAGTTACGCGGGATCTGGGGCCAACGTCCTGACTTTC
TRBD2	NA	TRBV10-2	TRBJ2-1	CASRMGLAGEGSYNEQFF	TGCGCCAGCAGGATGGGACTAGCGGGAGAGGGATCCTACAATGAGCAGTTCTTC
TRBD2	NA	TRBV6-5	TRBJ2-5	CASTQVAGVVETQYF	TGTGCCAGCACCCAAGTGGCGGGAGTTGTGGAGACCCAGTACTTC
TRBD2	NA	TRBV5-1	TRBJ2-3	CASSLESSGSTDTQYF	TGCGCCAGCAGCTTAGAGTCTAGCGGGAGCACAGATACGCAGTATTTT
NA	NA	TRBV4-2	TRBJ2-4	CASSQEVNSGIPTKNIQYF	TGTGCCAGCAGCCAAGAGGTTAATAGCGGTATCCCTACCAAAAACATTCAGTACTTC
NA	NA	TRBV5-1	TRBJ2-2	CASSSSVGGPGTGELFF	TGCGCCAGCAGCTCATCCGTGGGGGGGCCCGGCACCGGGGAGCTGTTTTTT
NA	NA	TRBV5-4	TRBJ2-3	CASSPTGYTDTQYF	TGTGCCAGCAGCCCCACAGGGTACACAGATACGCAGTATTTT
TRBD2	NA	TRBV15	TRBJ2-7	CATSRGLAGWYEQYF	TGTGCCACCAGCAGAGGACTAGCGGGATGGTACGAGCAGTACTTC
TRBD1	NA	TRBV7-3	TRBJ1-5	CASSFRMPGQVFQPQHF	TGTGCCAGCAGCTTCCGGATGCCGGGACAGGTTTTTCAGCCCCAGCATTTT
TRBD1	NA	TRBV30	TRBJ1-1	CAWSLTGGSTEAFF	TGTGCCTGGAGCCTTACAGGGGGATCCACTGAAGCTTTCTTT
NA	NA	TRBV6-2/TRBV6-3	TRBJ1-5	CASSPRFSGNQPQHF	TGTGCCAGCAGCCCCCGGTTTAGCGGCAATCAGCCCCAGCATTTT
TRBD1	NA	TRBV14	TRBJ1-1	CASSQRRTGVAFF	TGTGCCAGCAGCCAAAGGAGGACAGGGGTAGCTTTCTTT
NA	NA	TRBV19	TRBJ2-7	CASSMGHGNEQYF	TGTGCCAGTAGTATGGGACACGGAAACGAGCAGTACTTC
NA	once	TRBV4-1	TRBJ1-1	CASSQYRGDMNTEAFF	TGCGCCAGCAGCCAATACCGGGGAGACATGAACACTGAAGCTTTCTTT
NA	NA	TRBV14	TRBJ2-7	CASSQDPQGHYEQYF	TGTGCCAGCAGCCAAGATCCCCAGGGCCACTACGAGCAGTACTTC
NA	NA	TRBV6-6	TRBJ1-5	CASSSGNQPQHF	TGTGCCAGCAGCTCAGGGAATCAGCCCCAGCATTTT
NA	NA	TRBV9	TRBJ1-3	CASSGGGASGNTIYF	TGTGCCAGCAGCGGCGGGGGGGCCTCTGGAAACACCATATATTTT
TRBD1	NA	TRBV10-3	TRBJ1-1	CAISRSTGDTEAFF	TGTGCCATCAGTCGATCGACAGGGGACACTGAAGCTTTCTTT
NA	NA	TRBV2	TRBJ1-5	CASSEEGSGQPQHF	TGTGCCAGCAGTGAAGAGGGGTCGGGTCAGCCCCAGCATTTT
TRBD1	once	TRBV6-6	TRBJ1-1	CASRDRTGRAEAFF	TGTGCCAGCAGGGATCGGACAGGGAGGGCTGAAGCTTTCTTT
TRBD1	NA	TRBV12-5	TRBJ2-5	CASGLPTGSGETQYF	TGTGCTAGTGGTTTGCCGACAGGGTCGGGAGAGACCCAGTACTTC
NA	NA	TRBV19	TRBJ1-5	CASSIDLSRASNQPQHF	TGTGCCAGTAGTATAGATCTATCCAGGGCGAGCAATCAGCCCCAGCATTTT
NA	NA	TRBV2	TRBJ1-2	CASRTPGGNYGYTF	TGTGCCAGCAGGACCCCCGGGGGTAACTATGGCTACACCTTC
TRBD1	NA	TRBV5-8	TRBJ2-7	CASSPGDRYTYEQYF	TGTGCCAGCAGCCCGGGGGACAGGTATACCTACGAGCAGTACTTC
TRBD1	many	TRBV29-1	TRBJ1-2	CSDRQGTRGYTF	TGCAGCGACCGACAGGGGACGCGGGGCTACACCTTC
NA	NA	TRBV5-4	TRBJ1-1	CASSLAVESTEAFF	TGTGCCAGCAGCTTGGCCGTGGAGAGCACTGAAGCTTTCTTT
TRBD1	NA	TRBV11-1	TRBJ1-1	CASSLTGVMNTEAFF	TGTGCCAGCAGCTTAACAGGGGTTATGAACACTGAAGCTTTCTTT
NA	NA	TRBV5-1	TRBJ1-1	CASSYGLQNTEAFF	TGCGCCAGCAGCTATGGACTCCAGAACACTGAAGCTTTCTTT
TRBD1	once	TRBV25-1	TRBJ1-4	CASSDRQGWDEKLFF	TGTGCCAGCAGTGATAGACAGGGGTGGGATGAAAAACTGTTTTTT
NA	NA	TRBV5-1	TRBJ2-7	CASSLPGNRDEQYF	TGCGCCAGCAGCTTGCCAGGGAATAGGGACGAGCAGTACTTC
TRBD1	NA	TRBV12-5	TRBJ1-2	CASGRGTGSNYGYTF	TGTGCTAGTGGACGCGGGACAGGCTCTAACTATGGCTACACCTTC